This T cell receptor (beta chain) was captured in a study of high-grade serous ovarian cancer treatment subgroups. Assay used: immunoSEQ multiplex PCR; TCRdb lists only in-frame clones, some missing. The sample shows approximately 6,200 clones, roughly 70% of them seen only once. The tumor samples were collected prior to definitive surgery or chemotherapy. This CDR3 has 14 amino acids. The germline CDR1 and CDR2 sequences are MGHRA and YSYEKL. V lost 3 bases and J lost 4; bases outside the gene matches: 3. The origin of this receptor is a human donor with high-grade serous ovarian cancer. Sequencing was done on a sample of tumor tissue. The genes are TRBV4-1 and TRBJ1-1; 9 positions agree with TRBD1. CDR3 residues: CASSQRQGGTEAFF. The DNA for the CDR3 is TGCGCCAGCAGCCAGCGACAGGGGGGCACTGAAGCTTTCTTT.